Reported below is one T cell receptor (beta chain). Its target antigen remains unknown. Base qualities were left out, and no much larger clone turns up one base away. The immunoSEQ Assay, a bias-controlled multiplex PCR, was used to amplify TCRbeta CDR3 regions from genomic DNA. On the study's bioinformatics: The number of nucleated cells in each sample was estimated by amplification of reference gene primers within the assay. Sequence reads were collapsed and filtered to measure the absolute abundance of every unique TCRbeta CDR3 rearrangement. For each sample, productive Simpson clonality was calculated as the square root of Simpson's diversity index over productive rearrangements. This is the immuneACCESS table as TCRdb keeps it, with only in-frame sequences that have V and J called. A part of the clones is gone; compared with another copy, unresolved V genes explain less than half, and the rest is unexplained. D and trimming come from the DNA, and the V and J calls and clone size come from that table. In this sample the table shows approximately 200,000 clones, 80% to 90% of which occur a single time. The ten largest clones capture 11% of the sample.

The entry originates in a study of blood T cell repertoires in COVID-19 (dated by TCRdb to the early 2020s). Broadly, across the study: The collaborator samples originated in the United States, Italy and Spain and spanned the acute and convalescent phases of COVID-19. The prospective study material was composed of cDNA or gDNA derived from T cells, B-cell-depleted T cells, or PBMCs. Subjects who had been exposed to COVID-19, were actively infected with it, or had recovered from it provided the deeply sampled blood TCRbeta repertoires that made up the dataset. The repertoires were made available in a free public database intended to serve as a resource for research on the immune response to SARS-CoV-2. Samples were obtained from the ongoing ImmuneRACE study (first 160 participants) and from about 1,300 subjects provided by 6 global collaborators. A de-identified subject ID, COVID-19 status, age in years and sex were almost always included in the sample metadata. Where HLA class I and class II types were available, the types were taken from metadata supplied by the sample provider, not from assay-based typing. The research as a whole found: Clinical and demographic metadata were provided uncurated, with the amount varying by source and participant.

Collaborating institutions collected whole blood in K2EDTA tubes following their own protocols. For TCRbeta analysis, collaborators shipped samples as frozen whole blood, isolated PBMCs, or DNA extracted from either of those sample types. This receptor was taken from a human donor with active or convalescent COVID-19. The donor label of this sample is uncertain. The sequencing sample was made of peripheral blood.

The CDR3 has the sequence CASSLSNAGNTEAFF. The DNA sequence is given as TGTGCCAGCAGTTTATCGAATGCCGGGAACACTGAAGCTTTCTTT. The receptor chain draws on TRBV27 and TRBJ1-1; no D gene is confidently identified. There are 15 amino acids in the CDR3, from cysteine to phenylalanine inclusive. Left in the record is the CDR3 DNA by itself, 45 bases read in frame from the first base. Trimming removed 0 bases from V and 1 base from J, leaving 9 bases between the germline ends. CDR1 is given as MNHEY and CDR2 as SMNVEV, both from the germline V gene (reference sequence).